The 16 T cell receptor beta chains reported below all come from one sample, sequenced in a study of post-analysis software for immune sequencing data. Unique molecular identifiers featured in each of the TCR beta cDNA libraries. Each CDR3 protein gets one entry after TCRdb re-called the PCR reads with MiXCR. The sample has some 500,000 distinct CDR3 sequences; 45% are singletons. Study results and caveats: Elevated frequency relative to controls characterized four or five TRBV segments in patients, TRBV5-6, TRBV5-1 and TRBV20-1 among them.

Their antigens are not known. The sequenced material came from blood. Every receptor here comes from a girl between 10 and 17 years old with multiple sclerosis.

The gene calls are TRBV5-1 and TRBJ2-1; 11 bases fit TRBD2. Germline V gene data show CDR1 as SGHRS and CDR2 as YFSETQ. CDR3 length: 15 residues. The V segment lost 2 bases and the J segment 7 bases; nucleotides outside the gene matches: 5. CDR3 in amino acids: CASSLTGTSGNEQFF. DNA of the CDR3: TGCGCCAGCAGCTTAACGGGGACTAGCGGTAATGAGCAGTTCTTC.

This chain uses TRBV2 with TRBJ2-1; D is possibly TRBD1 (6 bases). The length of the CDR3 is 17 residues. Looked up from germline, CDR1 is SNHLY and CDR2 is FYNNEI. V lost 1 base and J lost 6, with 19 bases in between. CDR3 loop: CASSEERAAVRGNEQFF. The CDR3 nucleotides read TGTGCCAGCAGTGAAGAAAGGGCCGCGGTCAGGGGCAATGAGCAGTTCTTC.

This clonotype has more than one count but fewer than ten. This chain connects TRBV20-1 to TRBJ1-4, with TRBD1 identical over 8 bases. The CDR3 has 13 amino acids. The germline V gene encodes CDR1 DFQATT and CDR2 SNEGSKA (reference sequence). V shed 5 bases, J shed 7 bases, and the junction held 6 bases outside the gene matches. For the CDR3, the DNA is TGCAGTGCTCTACAGGGGGTTTCTGAAAAACTGTTTTTT. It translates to CSALQGVSEKLFF.

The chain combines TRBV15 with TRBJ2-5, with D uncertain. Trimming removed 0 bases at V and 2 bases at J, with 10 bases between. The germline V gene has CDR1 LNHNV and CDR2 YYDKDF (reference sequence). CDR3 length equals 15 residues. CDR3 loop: CATSRDWAAQETQYF. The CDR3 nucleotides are TGTGCCACCAGCAGAGATTGGGCAGCTCAAGAGACCCAGTACTTC.

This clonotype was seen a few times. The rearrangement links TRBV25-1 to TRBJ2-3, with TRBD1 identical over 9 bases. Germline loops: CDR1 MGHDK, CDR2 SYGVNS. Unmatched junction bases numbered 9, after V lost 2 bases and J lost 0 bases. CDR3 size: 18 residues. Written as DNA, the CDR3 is TGTGCCAGCAGTGAAGCCGGGACAGGGATCTCAAGCACAGATACGCAGTATTTT. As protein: CASSEAGTGISSTDTQYF.

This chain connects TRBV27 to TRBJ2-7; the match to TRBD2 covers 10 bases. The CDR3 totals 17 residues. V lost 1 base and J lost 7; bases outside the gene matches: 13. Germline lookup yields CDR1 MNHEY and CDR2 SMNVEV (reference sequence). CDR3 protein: CASSLYSQAGGPGEQYF. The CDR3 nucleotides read TGTGCCAGCAGTTTATACTCCCAAGCGGGAGGGCCGGGGGAGCAGTACTTC.

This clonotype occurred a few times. CDR3 amino acids: CSAPIRTSGSYEQYF. The DNA for the CDR3 is TGCAGTGCTCCAATTAGGACTAGCGGGAGTTACGAGCAGTACTTC. The chain is built from TRBV20-1 and TRBJ2-7; 13 bases fit TRBD2. Germline V gene lookup returns CDR1 DFQATT and CDR2 SNEGSKA (reference sequence). With 5 bases clipped from V and 4 bases from J, the junction kept 8 bases outside the gene matches. The length of the CDR3 is 15 residues.

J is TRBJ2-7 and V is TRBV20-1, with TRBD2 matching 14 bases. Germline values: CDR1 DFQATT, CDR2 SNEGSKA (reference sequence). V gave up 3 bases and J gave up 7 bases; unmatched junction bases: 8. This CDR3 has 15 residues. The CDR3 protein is CSASRGLAGVGEQYF. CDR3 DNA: TGCAGTGCTAGCCGGGGACTAGCGGGAGTTGGGGAGCAGTACTTC.

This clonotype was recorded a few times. DNA of the CDR3: TGCAGTGCGCTTAGCGGGGGCGCCTACGAGCAGTACTTC. This codes for CSALSGGAYEQYF. The V gene is TRBV20-1, the J gene TRBJ2-7; 9 bases line up with TRBD2. This CDR3 comprises 13 residues. CDR1 DFQATT and CDR2 SNEGSKA come from the germline V gene (reference sequence). V lost 6 bases and J lost 2; bases outside the gene matches: 5.

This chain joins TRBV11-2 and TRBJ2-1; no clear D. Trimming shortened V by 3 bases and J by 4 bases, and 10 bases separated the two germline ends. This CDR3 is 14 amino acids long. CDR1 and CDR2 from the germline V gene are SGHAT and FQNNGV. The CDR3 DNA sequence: TGTGCCAGCAGCTTCACCAGTCGTTACAATGAGCAGTTCTTC. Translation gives CASSFTSRYNEQFF.

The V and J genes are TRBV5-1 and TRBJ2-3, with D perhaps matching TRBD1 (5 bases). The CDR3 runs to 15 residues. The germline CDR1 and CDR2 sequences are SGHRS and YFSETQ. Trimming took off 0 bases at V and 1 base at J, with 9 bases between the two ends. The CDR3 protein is CASSLVQGGTDTQYF. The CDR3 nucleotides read TGCGCCAGCAGCTTGGTTCAGGGCGGCACAGATACGCAGTATTTT.

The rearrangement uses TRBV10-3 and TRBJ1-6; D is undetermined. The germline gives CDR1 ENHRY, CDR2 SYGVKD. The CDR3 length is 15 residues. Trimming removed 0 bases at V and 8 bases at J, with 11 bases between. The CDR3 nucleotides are TGTGCCATCAGTGAGTCCCCGGACGGAGATTCACCCCTCCACTTT. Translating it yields CAISESPDGDSPLHF.

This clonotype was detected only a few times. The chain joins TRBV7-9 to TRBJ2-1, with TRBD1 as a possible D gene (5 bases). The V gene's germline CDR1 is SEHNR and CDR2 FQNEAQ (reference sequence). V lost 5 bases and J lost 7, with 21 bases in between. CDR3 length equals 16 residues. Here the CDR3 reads CASSPSLGDSWNEQFF. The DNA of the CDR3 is TGTGCCAGCAGCCCCAGCCTAGGGGATTCGTGGAATGAGCAGTTCTTC.

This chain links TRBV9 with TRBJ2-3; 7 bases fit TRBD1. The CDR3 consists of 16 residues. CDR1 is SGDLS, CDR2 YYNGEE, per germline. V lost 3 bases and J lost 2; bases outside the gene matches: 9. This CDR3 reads CASSDYLTGTTDTQYF. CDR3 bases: TGTGCCAGCAGCGACTATCTGACAGGGACCACAGATACGCAGTATTTT.

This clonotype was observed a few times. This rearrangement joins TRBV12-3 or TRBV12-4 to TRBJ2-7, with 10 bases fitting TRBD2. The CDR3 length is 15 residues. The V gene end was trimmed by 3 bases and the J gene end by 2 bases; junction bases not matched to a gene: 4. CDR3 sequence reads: CASSLFSGGTYEQYF. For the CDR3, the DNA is TGTGCCAGCAGTTTGTTTAGCGGGGGGACCTACGAGCAGTACTTC.

The CDR3 loop reads CASSFSTGTGAETQYF. The CDR3 region has the DNA TGTGCCAGCAGTTTTTCAACCGGGACAGGGGCTGAGACCCAGTACTTC. V gene TRBV27 combines with J gene TRBJ2-7; 10 bases line up with TRBD1. Gene TRBJ2-5 matches the end of the DNA better, so the J call may be wrong. The CDR3 runs 16 residues. From germline, CDR1 is MNHEY and CDR2 SMNVEV (reference sequence).